The TCR beta chain described here comes from a study of a mutant IDH1 vaccine in newly diagnosed glioma. Study context: Vaccines were begun 4-6 weeks after radiotherapy alone, or with temozolomide cycles. V12 corresponded to week 35 and V13 to week 47. The treated group averaged approximately 38 years old and was about 60% male, roughly 38% female. Study-level points and caveats: No link was apparently found between pseudoprogression and changes in top peripheral T cell clonotypes.

Time point of the sample: week 35, safety follow-up. With topical imiquimod, each dose of the vaccine consisted of 300 ug of mutant IDH1 20-mer peptide. The CDR3 runs to 13 residues. Germline assignment: CDR1 MGHRA and CDR2 YSYEKL. Trimming removed 1 base from V and 3 bases from J, with 7 bases in between. With regard to this clone: The antigen remains unidentified.

Using immunoSEQ multiplex PCR, the repertoire was profiled, and TCRdb retains in-frame clones only, with some absent. The sample includes tens of thousands of clones, 84% seen only once; the top ten take roughly 12%. Material: PBMCs, obtained from a glioma patient whose treatment included an IDH1 peptide vaccine. The clonotype was recovered from a man between 18 and 35 years old with glioma. The rearrangement links TRBV4-1 to TRBJ2-7; D uncertain. For the CDR3, the DNA is TGCGCCAGCAGCCAAGGTGTTTTCTACGAGCAGTACTTC. Amino acids: CASSQGVFYEQYF.